This is a list of T cell receptor beta chains from one sample in a study of blood T cell repertoires in COVID-19. Profiled with immunoSEQ multiplex PCR; TCRdb holds only in-frame clones, not every one. The sample contains tens of thousands of clones, approximately 77% of which appear only once. Sequencing was carried out using peripheral blood. These receptors all come from a man aged 65-85 years with COVID-19, enrolled during active disease. The CDR3 runs from the conserved cysteine through the conserved F or W. A D gene is named only where the DNA matches it firmly. Not every row has a clone size; where given, it reads once, few, many or a size class.

j_call	clone_size	v_call	d_call	cdr3_nt	cdr3_aa
TRBJ2-7	.	TRBV10-3	.	TGTGCCATCAGTGAATCTCAGAAATCCACAAGCGAGCAGTACTTC	CAISESQKSTSEQYF
TRBJ2-7	.	TRBV10-3	.	TGTGCCACCGAAAGACAGGATAGCTCCTACGAGCAGTACTTC	CATERQDSSYEQYF
TRBJ1-2	.	TRBV4-3	TRBD1	TGCGCCAGCAGCCCGGAGACTCCGGGACAGGGAAGATTTGGCTACACCTTC	CASSPETPGQGRFGYTF
TRBJ1-2	.	TRBV12-3/TRBV12-4	TRBD1	TGTGCCAGCACACAGGGGACGAGGGGCTACACCTTC	CASTQGTRGYTF
TRBJ2-5	.	TRBV7-3	TRBD2	TGTGCCAGCAGCCCGACTAGCGGGTCTCTGGAGACCCAGTACTTC	CASSPTSGSLETQYF
TRBJ2-7	.	TRBV6-5	TRBD1	TGTGCCAGCAAACGGGACAGGGGAGGAGAGCAGTACTTC	CASKRDRGGEQYF
TRBJ2-7	.	TRBV5-1	.	TGCGCCAGCAGCTTGGGCGGGACGGGCACCTACGAGCAGTACTTC	CASSLGGTGTYEQYF
TRBJ1-3	.	TRBV7-2	.	TGTGCCAGCAGCTCTAGAAACACCATATATTTT	CASSSRNTIYF
TRBJ1-5	.	TRBV5-1	TRBD1	TGCGCCAGCAGCTTGAGGGCAGGGGGCAACCAGCCCCAGCATTTT	CASSLRAGGNQPQHF
TRBJ2-3	few	TRBV3-1/TRBV3-2	TRBD2	TGTGCCAGCAGCCAATGGCGGGAGGGCACAGATACGCAGTATTTT	CASSQWREGTDTQYF
TRBJ2-1	.	TRBV27	.	TGTGCCAGCAGTTTATCGGGACTTCACAATGAGCAGTTCTTC	CASSLSGLHNEQFF
TRBJ1-5	.	TRBV2	TRBD1	TGTGCCAGCAGCGAGGGACAGGTCCATCAGCCCCAGCATTTT	CASSEGQVHQPQHF
TRBJ1-5	once	TRBV28	.	TGTGCCAGTGTAAGGGGGAATCAGCCCCAGCATTTT	CASVRGNQPQHF
TRBJ1-5	.	TRBV21-1	.	TGTGCCAGCAGCGTACCACGCGTTAAACGAAAGAGGCCCCAGCCCCAGCATTTT	CASSVPRVKRKRPQPQHF
TRBJ1-4	.	TRBV4-1	TRBD1	TGCGCCAGCAGCCAAGGCCTTCGGACAGGGGGCAATGAAAAACTGTTTTTT	CASSQGLRTGGNEKLFF
TRBJ2-5	.	TRBV30	TRBD1	TGTGCCTGGACGCCAGGGGGCGGAGAGACCCAGTACTTC	CAWTPGGGETQYF
TRBJ2-7	.	TRBV28	TRBD1	TGTGCCAGCTTATCGGGACAGGGTCCCTACGAGCAGTACTTC	CASLSGQGPYEQYF
TRBJ1-1	.	TRBV10-3	.	TGTGCCATCAGTGGTTCTCAGACGGCAGGGGAGAACACTGAAGCTTTCTTT	CAISGSQTAGENTEAFF
TRBJ1-1	.	TRBV6-4	.	TGTGCCAGCAGTGACAGCAGGGTATACCCTGAAGCTTTCTTT	CASSDSRVYPEAFF
TRBJ1-1	.	TRBV5-6	.	TGTGCCAGCAGCCCCCAGTCCAACACTGAAGCTTTCTTT	CASSPQSNTEAFF
TRBJ2-1	.	TRBV7-3	.	TGTGCCAGCAGCTTTAGCAGTTTCTACAATGAGCAGTTCTTC	CASSFSSFYNEQFF
TRBJ2-7	.	TRBV28	TRBD1	TGTGCCAGCAGTCAGGGGGACTCCTACGAGCAGTACTTC	CASSQGDSYEQYF
TRBJ1-2	.	TRBV11-2	.	TGTGCCAGCAGCTTAAGGACAGATGCCTATGGCTACACCTTC	CASSLRTDAYGYTF
TRBJ1-1	once	TRBV4-1	.	TGCGCCAGCAGCCAAGATACGGGAGGCACTGAAGCTTTCTTT	CASSQDTGGTEAFF
TRBJ2-7	.	TRBV7-3	TRBD1	TGTGCCAGCAGCTTAACGGGAGGGACAGGGTCCTACGAGCAGTACTTC	CASSLTGGTGSYEQYF
TRBJ2-1	few	TRBV10-3	TRBD2	TGTGCCATCAGTCGACCCTTGGCGGGAGGGACATACAATGAGCAGTTCTTC	CAISRPLAGGTYNEQFF
TRBJ2-1	.	TRBV3-1/TRBV3-2	TRBD2	TGTGCCAGCACGGGCGGGAGGGACGTCTACAATGAGCAGTTCTTC	CASTGGRDVYNEQFF
TRBJ1-1	few	TRBV5-1	.	TGCGCCAGCAGCCCCTTGGGAACAGGGAATCCCCTACACAACACTGAAGCTTTCTTT	CASSPLGTGNPLHNTEAFF
TRBJ2-1	.	TRBV6-2/TRBV6-3	.	TGTGCCAGCAGTTATATTAACAATGAGCAGTTCTTC	CASSYINNEQFF
TRBJ1-1	.	TRBV5-1	TRBD1	TGCGCCAGCAGCTTGCCAGGGGGCGTACCTGAAGCTTTCTTT	CASSLPGGVPEAFF
TRBJ2-2	once	TRBV7-9	TRBD1	TGTGCCAGCAGCGCTAGATGGACAGGGGCGACGAACACCGGGGAGCTGTTTTTT	CASSARWTGATNTGELFF
TRBJ1-2	.	TRBV18	.	TGTGCCACCCTTGGACCTAGCCCTAACTATGGCTACACCTTC	CATLGPSPNYGYTF
TRBJ1-2	.	TRBV29-1	TRBD1	TGCAGCGCTGGGACAGGGGAATTCTATGGCTACACCTTC	CSAGTGEFYGYTF
TRBJ1-1	.	TRBV6-5	.	TGTGCCAGCAGTTACTTAGGCAGGGGGAACACTGAAGCTTTCTTT	CASSYLGRGNTEAFF
TRBJ2-3	.	TRBV9	TRBD2	TGTGCCAGCAGCGCCGGACTAGAGGCAGATACGCAGTATTTT	CASSAGLEADTQYF
TRBJ2-2	few	TRBV4-2	TRBD2	TGTGCCAGCAGCCCCGGACTAGCGGGAGGGCAGGTCGGGGAGCTGTTTTTT	CASSPGLAGGQVGELFF
TRBJ2-2	.	TRBV3-1/TRBV3-2	.	TGTGCCAGCAGCCAAGGTGCACTAGCTGCGAACACCGGGGAGCTGTTTTTT	CASSQGALAANTGELFF
TRBJ2-7	once	TRBV2	TRBD2	TGTGCCAGCAGGAAGACTAGCGAGTCCTACGAGCAGTACTTC	CASRKTSESYEQYF
TRBJ2-5	.	TRBV5-1	.	TGCGCCAGCAGCTTCACAGGAGTCCAAGAGACCCAGTACTTC	CASSFTGVQETQYF
TRBJ2-1	few	TRBV11-2	TRBD2	TGTGCCAGCAGCTCCCTAGCGGGATATAATGAGCAGTTCTTC	CASSSLAGYNEQFF
TRBJ2-7	.	TRBV9	TRBD1	TGTGCCAGCAACGTCAAATCCGACAGGGTCCTTACCTCCCGCTACGAGCAGTACTTC	CASNVKSDRVLTSRYEQYF
TRBJ2-1	.	TRBV5-1	TRBD1	TGCGCCAGCAGCTTCTCCGGACAGGGCTACAATGAGCAGTTCTTC	CASSFSGQGYNEQFF
TRBJ1-4	.	TRBV18	TRBD1	TGTGCCAGCTCACAGGGGGCACCAACTAATGAAAAACTGTTTTTT	CASSQGAPTNEKLFF
TRBJ2-1	.	TRBV19	TRBD2	TGTGCCAGTAGTATAGTTGAGACTAGCAATACCTACAATGAGCAGTTCTTC	CASSIVETSNTYNEQFF
TRBJ2-5	once	TRBV29-1	TRBD2	TGCAGCGTTCCGTCTAGCGGGAGTTTTGAGACCCAGTACTTC	CSVPSSGSFETQYF
TRBJ1-5	.	TRBV3-1/TRBV3-2	.	TGTGCCAGCAGCCCAGGGAATCAGCCCCAGCATTTT	CASSPGNQPQHF
TRBJ1-6	many	TRBV27	TRBD1	TGTGCCAGCAGTCCGGGACAGCTATTTCCGAATTCACCCCTCCACTTT	CASSPGQLFPNSPLHF
TRBJ1-2	.	TRBV9	TRBD1	TGTGCCAGCAGCGTAGGGACAGGGAACTATGGCTACACCTTC	CASSVGTGNYGYTF
TRBJ2-1	once	TRBV4-3	TRBD2	TGCGCCAGCAGCCAAGAGGCTAGCGGGAGTAAAAATGAGCAGTTCTTC	CASSQEASGSKNEQFF
TRBJ2-5	.	TRBV7-2	TRBD2	TGTGCCAGCAGCTCCACTAGCGGGAGACAGACCCAGTACTTC	CASSSTSGRQTQYF
TRBJ2-1	once	TRBV5-4	TRBD1	TGTGCCAGCAGTCCGACGGGGACAGGGGGCGAGCAGTTCTTC	CASSPTGTGGEQFF
TRBJ2-1	.	TRBV30	TRBD2	TGTGCCTGGAAACTGGCGGGAGGGCCCTATGAGCAGTTCTTC	CAWKLAGGPYEQFF
TRBJ1-4	.	TRBV18	.	TGTGCCAGCTCACCAAGGAGGGGCCACACTAATGAAAAACTGTTTTTT	CASSPRRGHTNEKLFF
TRBJ2-7	.	TRBV30	TRBD2	TGTGCCTGGTCCAGCGGGAGCTACGAGCAGTACTTC	CAWSSGSYEQYF
TRBJ2-2	.	TRBV19	TRBD1	TGTGCCAGTAGTATGGGACAGACCACCGGGGAGCTGTTTTTT	CASSMGQTTGELFF
TRBJ2-5	.	TRBV7-3	.	TGTGCCAGCAGCTTAAGCTTCGGGGAGACCCAGTACTTC	CASSLSFGETQYF
TRBJ2-7	.	TRBV18	.	TGTGCCAGCTCAGGTCCGGGATACGAGCAGTACTTC	CASSGPGYEQYF
TRBJ1-6	.	TRBV6-5	TRBD1	TGTGCCAGCAGAATGACAGGGGTTTCACCCCTCCACTTT	CASRMTGVSPLHF